This T cell receptor beta chain was identified during a study of blood T cell repertoires in COVID-19. Study in general: Some COVID-19 samples were acute and others convalescent; all came from the United States, Italy and Spain. From T cells, B-cell-depleted T cells, or PBMCs came the material, which was cDNA or gDNA.

As processed by the authors: Amplification with reference gene primers provided the estimates of nucleated cell counts. TCRdb's copy holds only in-frame clones and misses some; the assay was immunoSEQ multiplex PCR. For V, J and clone size, that table is used; D and trimming come from the DNA. This table holds some 20,000 clones, 85% to 90% found once. This CDR3 has 13 residues. Losses at the gene ends were 6 bases for V and 5 bases for J; bases not matched to a gene: 5. The chain combines TRBV12-3 or TRBV12-4 with TRBJ2-7, with 9 bases aligning to TRBD1. The source is a human donor with active COVID-19. The donor label of this sample is uncertain. The sample was peripheral blood. This CDR3 is CASSWDRVNEQYF. DNA of the CDR3: TGTGCCAGCAGCTGGGACAGGGTAAACGAGCAGTACTTC.